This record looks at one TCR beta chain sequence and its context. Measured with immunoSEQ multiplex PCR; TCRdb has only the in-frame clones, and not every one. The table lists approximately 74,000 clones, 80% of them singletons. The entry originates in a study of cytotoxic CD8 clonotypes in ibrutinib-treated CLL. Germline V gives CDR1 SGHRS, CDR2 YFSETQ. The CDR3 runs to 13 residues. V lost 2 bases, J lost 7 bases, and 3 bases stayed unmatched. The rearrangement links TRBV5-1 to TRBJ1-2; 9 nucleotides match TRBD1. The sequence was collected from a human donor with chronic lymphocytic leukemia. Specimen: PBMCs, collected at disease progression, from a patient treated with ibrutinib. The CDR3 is CASSLQGARGYTF. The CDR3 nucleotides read TGCGCCAGCAGCTTACAGGGGGCGCGTGGCTACACCTTC. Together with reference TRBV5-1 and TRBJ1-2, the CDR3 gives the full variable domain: KAGVTQTPRYLIKTRGQQVTLSCSPISGHRSVSWYQQTPGQGLQFLFEYFSETQRNKGNFPGRFSGRQFSNSRSEMNVSTLELGDSALYLCASSLQGARGYTFGSGTRLTVV.